The 31 T cell receptor beta chains reported below all come from one sample, sequenced in a study of control samples from healthy donors and cancer patients. Sequenced by immunoSEQ multiplex PCR; TCRdb stores in-frame clones only, minus some. The sample holds some 210,000 clones, about 91% seen once. The source material was blood. The receptors derive from a man aged 25-45 years in good health.

This chain uses TRBV6-5 with TRBJ1-3, with D uncertain. V lost 7 bases and J 0 bases, leaving 13 bases between the germline ends. There are 15 residues in the CDR3. Germline assignment: CDR1 MNHEY and CDR2 SVGAGI. This CDR3 is CASTTGGISGNTIYF. In DNA, the CDR3 is TGTGCCAGCACCACGGGAGGGATCTCTGGAAACACCATATATTTT.

This clone was recorded a few times. The chain recombines TRBV14 with TRBJ2-7, with D hard to call. The CDR3 extends over 15 amino acids. CDR1 is SGHDN and CDR2 is FVKESK in the germline V gene. Between the trimmed V and J ends, which lost 4 bases and 3 bases, there was a span of 16 bases. The CDR3 loop reads CASSPWNGAYYEQYF. The CDR3 DNA reads TGTGCCAGCAGCCCCTGGAATGGAGCTTACTACGAGCAGTACTTC.

This clone appeared once. The chain employs TRBV30 and TRBJ1-1, with D possibly matching TRBD1 (6 bases). The V and J ends lost 1 base and 1 base respectively, with 19 bases between them. Germline CDR1 is GTSNPN and CDR2 is SVGIG (reference sequence). There are 17 residues in the CDR3. CDR3 DNA sequence: TGTGCCTGGAGTGCCTCTTCTCTACAGGGTCGGAACACTGAAGCTTTCTTT. Translating gives CAWSASSLQGRNTEAFF.

This clone was picked up a small number of times. The chain employs TRBV30 and TRBJ1-5; unclear D gene. Per the germline V gene, CDR1 is GTSNPN and CDR2 is SVGIG (reference sequence). The CDR3 consists of 13 residues. The ends were cut back, 6 bases at V and 6 bases at J, with 15 bases in the middle. CDR3 sequence: CACGGETGQPQHF. DNA of the CDR3: TGTGCCTGCGGCGGGGAAACCGGTCAGCCCCAGCATTTT.

The chain couples TRBV20-1 to TRBJ1-2, with TRBD1 matching 7 bases. The germline V gene has CDR1 DFQATT and CDR2 SNEGSKA (reference sequence). V shed 3 bases, J shed 5 bases, and the junction held 9 bases outside the gene matches. This CDR3 has 14 residues. This chain's CDR3 is CSASLRQGRYGYTF. CDR3 DNA: TGCAGTGCTAGTCTGAGACAGGGAAGGTATGGCTACACCTTC.

The chain has TRBV19 and TRBJ1-5; unclear D gene. The CDR3 is 17 amino acids. Germline values: CDR1 LNHDA, CDR2 SQIVND (reference sequence). Trimming took 5 bases from V and 2 from J, leaving 19 bases between them. The CDR3 protein is CASSRGRGVSGNQPQHF. The CDR3, as DNA: TGTGCCAGTAGTCGAGGTCGGGGAGTATCTGGCAATCAGCCCCAGCATTTT.

The chain is built from TRBV25-1 and TRBJ1-5; D is ambiguous. CDR1 is MGHDK and CDR2 is SYGVNS in the germline V gene. V gave up 5 bases and J gave up 0 bases, with 5 bases separating them. This CDR3 spans 13 amino acids. The CDR3: CASSLNSNQPQHF. CDR3 nucleotides: TGTGCCAGCAGTTTAAATAGCAATCAGCCCCAGCATTTT.

This chain joins TRBV15 and TRBJ1-4, with 7 bases identical to TRBD1. CDR3 length: 16 residues. Germline V gene sequence: CDR1 LNHNV, CDR2 YYDKDF (reference sequence). V lost 1 base to trimming and J lost 3 bases; unmatched junction nucleotides: 5. The CDR3 here is CATSRVRQGPNEKLFF. The CDR3 DNA reads as TGTGCCACCAGCAGAGTGAGACAGGGCCCTAATGAAAAACTGTTTTTT.

V and J are TRBV21-1 and TRBJ2-1; the table calls TRBD1, which could not be checked here. TRBV21-1 has pseudogene status. There are 14 residues in the CDR3. DNA for the CDR3: TGTGCCAGCACCCTGGGACAGGGGGCGGATGAGCAGTTCTTC. It codes for CASTLGQGADEQFF.

This chain connects TRBV30 to TRBJ1-3; possible D gene TRBD1, 6 bases. Germline assignment: CDR1 GTSNPN and CDR2 SVGIG (reference sequence). The V gene lost 3 bases and the J gene lost 0 bases, with 12 bases spanning the gap. This CDR3 is built from 15 residues. In DNA, the CDR3 is TGTGCCTGGAGCGAAGGGACAAGCTCTGGAAACACCATATATTTT. Translating gives CAWSEGTSSGNTIYF.

In its sample, this clone was seen a few times. The chain uses TRBV21-1 and TRBJ2-7; the table's D call, TRBD1, was not checked against the DNA. TRBV21-1 is recorded as a pseudogene. The CDR3 is 14 amino acids. CDR3 protein: CASSKAHSTYEQYF. The CDR3 bases are TGTGCCAGCAGCAAAGCCCACAGCACCTACGAGCAGTACTTC.

V and J are TRBV2 and TRBJ1-2; 11 bases are shared with TRBD1. This CDR3 comprises 16 residues. Germline V lookup: CDR1 SNHLY, CDR2 FYNNEI. With 7 bases clipped from V and 6 bases from J, the junction kept 13 bases outside the gene matches. The CDR3 region is CASIRDRGSHVDGYTF. The CDR3 coding sequence is TGTGCCAGCATTAGGGACAGGGGGTCCCACGTGGATGGCTACACCTTC. The complete variable domain, with remaining parts taken from reference TRBV2 and TRBJ1-2, reads EPEVTQTPSHQVTQMGQEVILRCVPISNHLYFYWYRQILGQKVEFLVSFYNNEISEKSEIFDDQFSVERPDGSNFTLKIRSTKLEDSAMYFCASIRDRGSHVDGYTFGSGTRLTVV.

This chain links TRBV2 with TRBJ2-7; no firm D call. CDR1 is SNHLY and CDR2 is FYNNEI in the germline V gene. CDR3 size: 10 residues. The V end was cut by 5 bases, the J end by 6 bases, with 5 bases between. CDR3 in DNA: TGTGCCAGCAGTCTATCCGAGCAGTACTTC. Protein product: CASSLSEQYF. Complete variable domain (other parts from reference TRBV2 and TRBJ2-7): EPEVTQTPSHQVTQMGQEVILRCVPISNHLYFYWYRQILGQKVEFLVSFYNNEISEKSEIFDDQFSVERPDGSNFTLKIRSTKLEDSAMYFCASSLSEQYFGPGTRLTVT.

The CDR3 protein is CASSVDRGGNGYTF. In DNA form, the CDR3 reads TGTGCCAGCAGCGTAGACAGGGGGGGTAATGGCTACACCTTC. The J gene is TRBJ1-2, the V gene TRBV9; 8 bases line up with TRBD1. This CDR3 region has 14 residues. Germline V CDR1 and CDR2: SGDLS, YYNGEE. Trimming took 0 bases from V and 6 from J; bases not matched to a gene: 4.

This chain connects TRBV28 to TRBJ2-7; D is unresolved. V shed 8 bases and J shed 4 bases, with 12 bases lying between them. The CDR3 contains 12 residues. Germline CDR1 and CDR2: MDHEN and SYDVKM. In DNA form, the CDR3 reads TGTGCCAGCTTAAGTACGATATACGAGCAGTACTTC. Protein sequence: CASLSTIYEQYF.

V is TRBV6-2 or TRBV6-3 and J is TRBJ1-4; D is unclear. The CDR3 contains 13 residues. Trimming pared 4 bases from V and 8 bases from J, leaving 11 bases between. The germline gives CDR1 MNHEY, CDR2 SVGEGT. The CDR3 sequence is CASSWRVGEKLFF. The CDR3 DNA sequence: TGTGCCAGCAGTTGGAGGGTCGGGGAAAAACTGTTTTTT.

The chain uses TRBV5-4 and TRBJ2-3, with 9 bases that match TRBD2. This CDR3 region has 16 residues. Germline V CDR1 and CDR2: SGHNT, YYREEE (reference sequence). The J segment lost 1 base and the V segment lost 0 bases, leaving 3 bases of the junction unmatched. CDR3 coding DNA: TGTGCCAGCAGCTTGGGCGCTAGCGGGGGCACAGATACGCAGTATTTT. Protein product: CASSLGASGGTDTQYF.

The chain employs TRBV4-1 and TRBJ1-5, with D unclear. Trimming removed 1 base at V and 6 bases at J, with 16 bases between. The germline V gene encodes CDR1 MGHRA and CDR2 YSYEKL. The CDR3 length is 16 residues. CDR3 bases: TGCGCCAGCAGCCAAGTTTTAGCCTGGGCCCCTCAGCCCCAGCATTTT. Its protein product is CASSQVLAWAPQPQHF.

J is TRBJ2-4 and V is TRBV7-9; D unclear. CDR1 SEHNR and CDR2 FQNEAQ come from the germline V gene (reference sequence). The CDR3 is 14 amino acids. Between the trimmed V and J ends, which lost 5 bases and 8 bases, there was a span of 16 bases. Here the CDR3 reads CASSADRDWHIQYF. CDR3 nucleotides: TGTGCCAGCAGCGCCGACCGTGATTGGCACATTCAGTACTTC.

V and J are TRBV14 and TRBJ1-6, with D possibly TRBD1 on 6 matching bases. This CDR3 has 15 amino acids. Trimming removed 1 base at V and 7 bases at J, with 11 bases between. Germline CDR1 SGHDN, CDR2 FVKESK. The chain's CDR3 is CASSQGLGGNSPLHF. CDR3 bases: TGTGCCAGCAGCCAAGGTCTAGGGGGGAATTCACCCCTCCACTTT.

V usage is TRBV6-5 and J usage is TRBJ1-1; a weak D match, TRBD1 (6 bases). Per germline, CDR1 MNHEY and CDR2 SVGAGI. V gave up 8 bases and J gave up 3 bases, with 13 bases separating them. The CDR3 consists of 13 residues. For the CDR3, the DNA is TGTGCCAGCCCCCCCCAGGGGTACACTGAAGCTTTCTTT. It specifies CASPPQGYTEAFF.

The chain has TRBV4-1 and TRBJ2-7; 7 bases align to TRBD1. CDR3 size: 15 residues. The V and J ends lost 4 bases and 5 bases, in that order; junction bases with no gene match: 11. In germline, CDR1 is MGHRA, CDR2 YSYEKL. The CDR3 loop reads CASSRQGQDRDEQYF. In DNA, the CDR3 is TGCGCCAGCAGCCGGCAGGGACAAGACAGGGACGAGCAGTACTTC.

The chain uses TRBV7-8 and TRBJ2-3; weak D call: TRBD2 (7 bases). Between the trimmed V and J ends, which lost 5 bases and 3 bases, there was a span of 18 bases. CDR3 length: 16 residues. Per germline, CDR1 SGHVS and CDR2 FQNEAQ. CDR3 in amino acids: CASSAAGARGTDTQYF. The CDR3 region has the DNA TGTGCCAGCAGCGCGGCGGGGGCCCGGGGTACAGATACGCAGTATTTT.

V and J are TRBV24-1 and TRBJ2-3, with 10 bases that match TRBD1. This CDR3 spans 17 amino acids. The junction had 10 bases not matched to a gene; V was cut back by 6 bases and J by 2 bases. CDR1 is KGHDR, CDR2 SFDVKD, per germline. The CDR3 bases are TGTGCCACCAGTTGGACAGGGGGAAGCCTAAACACAGATACGCAGTATTTT. Its translation is CATSWTGGSLNTDTQYF.

V and J are TRBV6-6 and TRBJ1-1, with 8 nucleotides matching TRBD1. This CDR3 comprises 12 residues. Germline loops: CDR1 MNHNY, CDR2 SVGAGI (reference sequence). V lost 7 bases and J lost 4; bases outside the gene matches: 2. CDR3 protein: CASTTGGTEAFF. The DNA of the CDR3 is TGTGCCAGCACCACAGGGGGCACTGAAGCTTTCTTT.

The V and J genes are TRBV24-1 and TRBJ1-5; unclear D gene. This CDR3 has 17 residues. Trimming removed 3 bases from V and 2 bases from J, with 16 bases in between. Germline V gene sequence: CDR1 KGHDR, CDR2 SFDVKD. The CDR3 region has the DNA TGTGCCACCAGTGATCCACCTGGGGTAAGTGGCAATCAGCCCCAGCATTTT. As protein: CATSDPPGVSGNQPQHF.

The CDR3 DNA follows: TGTGCCAGCAGTCAGACAGATCTGGGCTATAATTCACCCCTCCACTTT. It is translated as CASSQTDLGYNSPLHF. The chain employs TRBV11-2 and TRBJ1-6; a weak D match, TRBD1 (5 bases). CDR1 is SGHAT and CDR2 is FQNNGV in the germline V gene. CDR3 size: 16 residues. V lost 6 bases to trimming and J lost 3 bases, with 15 bases between them. Looking up the rest from reference TRBV11-2 and TRBJ1-6 gives the full variable domain: EAGVAQSPRYKIIEKRQSVAFWCNPISGHATLYWYQQILGQGPKLLIQFQNNGVVDDSQLPKDRFSAERLKGVDSTLKIQPAKLEDSAVYLCASSQTDLGYNSPLHFGNGTRLTVT.

V gene TRBV25-1 combines with J gene TRBJ1-1; the D gene is possibly TRBD1 (6 bases). V lost 6 bases and J 0 bases, leaving 8 bases between the germline ends. Per the germline V gene, CDR1 is MGHDK and CDR2 is SYGVNS. The length of the CDR3 is 13 residues. The CDR3 reads CASSGTLNTEAFF. The CDR3 DNA sequence: TGTGCCAGCAGCGGGACACTGAACACTGAAGCTTTCTTT.

This clone was recorded a few times. CDR3 protein: CASSQVGALDREDEKLFF. The CDR3 nucleotides are TGCGCCAGCAGCCAAGTGGGGGCATTGGACAGGGAGGATGAAAAACTGTTTTTT. The chain uses TRBV4-1 and TRBJ1-4; 8 nucleotides align to TRBD1. Germline lookup yields CDR1 MGHRA and CDR2 YSYEKL. J gave up 6 bases and V 1 base, and 13 bases lay outside the gene matches. The CDR3 runs 18 residues.

V is TRBV30 and J is TRBJ1-2, with 7 bases aligning to TRBD1. V lost 4 bases and J lost 4; bases outside the gene matches: 9. Per the germline V gene, CDR1 is GTSNPN and CDR2 is SVGIG (reference sequence). The CDR3 sequence is 14 residues long. CDR3 protein: CAWNRDSNPYGYTF. CDR3 nucleotides: TGTGCCTGGAACCGGGACAGTAACCCCTATGGCTACACCTTC.

The chain uses TRBV7-2 and TRBJ1-2, with D perhaps matching TRBD1 (5 bases). Trimming pared 5 bases from V and 5 bases from J, leaving 9 bases between. The CDR3 has 12 amino acids. The germline V gene encodes CDR1 SGHTA and CDR2 FQGNSA. The CDR3 is CASSLTGYGYTF. The CDR3 DNA sequence: TGTGCCAGCAGCCTAACAGGATATGGCTACACCTTC.